This T cell receptor beta chain was retrieved from a study of blood T cell repertoires in COVID-19. Sequencing used immunoSEQ multiplex PCR; TCRdb keeps in-frame clones, though not all of them. Found here are over 250,000 clones, about 89% of them singletons; the top ten hold around 9.5%. Germline lookup yields CDR1 SQVTM and CDR2 ANQGSEA. CDR3 size: 14 residues. Trimming shortened V by 3 bases and J by 7 bases, and 16 bases separated the two germline ends. The TCR sequence derives from a man aged 40-50 years who had recovered from COVID-19. V is TRBV29-1 and J is TRBJ2-1, with D perhaps TRBD2 (5 bases). The sample comprised peripheral blood. CDR3 region: CSVDWLASRNEQFF. The CDR3 DNA follows: TGCAGCGTTGATTGGCTAGCTAGTAGGAATGAGCAGTTCTTC.